This T cell receptor beta chain was retrieved from a study of regulatory T cells in long-lasting Graves disease. This clonotype was picked up many times. The CDR3 is 14 amino acids. The V gene's germline CDR1 is MNHEY and CDR2 SVGAGI. The ends were cut back, 2 bases at V and 6 bases at J, with 13 bases in the middle. Sequencing libraries for TCR beta were prepared with iRepertoire HTBI primers and Arm-PCR of CDR3 regions. TCRdb reanalysed the multiplex PCR reads using MiXCR and keeps one entry per CDR3 protein. The sample holds fewer than 550,000 distinct CDR3 sequences; roughly 15% are singletons and the top ten take around a quarter. Time point reported: newly diagnosed GD, antithyroid drugs for less than 3 months. PBMC RNA was the source of the TCR library. Separately, the same data were catalogued under a study of T cells in Graves' hyperthyroidism and ophthalmopathy.

This chain connects TRBV6-5 to TRBJ1-1; tentatively, D is TRBD1 (6 bases). This receptor was obtained from a woman aged 18 to 35 with Graves disease. The specimen was peripheral blood mononuclear cells (PBMCs), collected at new diagnosis, from a patient treated with antithyroid drugs. This CDR3 is CASSYGGDKSEAFF. The CDR3 nucleotides read TGTGCCAGCAGTTACGGGGGCGACAAGTCTGAAGCTTTCTTT.